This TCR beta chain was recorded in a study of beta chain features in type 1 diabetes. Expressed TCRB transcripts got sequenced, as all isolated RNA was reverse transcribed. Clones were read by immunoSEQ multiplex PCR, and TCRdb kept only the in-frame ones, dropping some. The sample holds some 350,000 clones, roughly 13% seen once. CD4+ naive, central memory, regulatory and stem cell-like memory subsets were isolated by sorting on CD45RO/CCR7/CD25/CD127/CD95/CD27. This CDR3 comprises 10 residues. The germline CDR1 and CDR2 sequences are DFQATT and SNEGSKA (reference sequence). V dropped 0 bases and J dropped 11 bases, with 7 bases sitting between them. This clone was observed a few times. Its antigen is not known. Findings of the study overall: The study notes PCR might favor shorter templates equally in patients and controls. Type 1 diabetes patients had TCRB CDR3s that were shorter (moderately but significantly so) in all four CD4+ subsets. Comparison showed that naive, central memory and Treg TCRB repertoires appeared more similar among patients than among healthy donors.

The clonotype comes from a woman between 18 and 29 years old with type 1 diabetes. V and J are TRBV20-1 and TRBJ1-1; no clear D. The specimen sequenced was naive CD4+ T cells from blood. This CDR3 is CSARDRGAFF. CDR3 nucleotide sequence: TGCAGTGCTAGAGACAGAGGGGCTTTCTTT.